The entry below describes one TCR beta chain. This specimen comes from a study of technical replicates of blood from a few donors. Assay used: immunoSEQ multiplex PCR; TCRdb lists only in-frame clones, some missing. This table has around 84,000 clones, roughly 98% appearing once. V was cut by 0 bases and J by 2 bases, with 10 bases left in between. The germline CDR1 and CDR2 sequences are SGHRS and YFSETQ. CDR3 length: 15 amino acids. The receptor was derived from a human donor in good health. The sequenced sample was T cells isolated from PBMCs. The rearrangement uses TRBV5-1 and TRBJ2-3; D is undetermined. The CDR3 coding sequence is TGCGCCAGCAGCTTGGCTGGGCAGCCCACAGATACGCAGTATTTT. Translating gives CASSLAGQPTDTQYF.